This T cell receptor (beta chain) was captured by sequencing in a study of T cells in Graves' hyperthyroidism and ophthalmopathy. Study-wide findings and caveats: Most thyroid clonotypes expanded above 0.001 appeared in blood too.

Amplified regions were TCR beta CDR3 sequences from RNA transcripts. RT-PCR in the first round (using the HTBI primer set) targeted the TCR CDR3. TCRdb re-called the multiplex PCR reads with MiXCR, one entry per CDR3 protein. The table has 400,000 to 500,000 distinct CDR3 sequences, around 15% seen once. The V gene end was trimmed by 4 bases and the J gene end by 0 bases; junction bases not matched to a gene: 7. This CDR3 is 16 amino acids long. Per germline, CDR1 SEHNR and CDR2 FQNEAQ (reference sequence). This clonotype was counted many times. Antigen specificity is unknown. The sample comprised blood. The chain employs TRBV7-9 and TRBJ2-3; TRBD1 matches 7 bases. This clonotype was obtained from a woman aged 18-29 years with Graves' hyperthyroidism. CDR3 sequence: CASSSRQGSSTDTQYF. CDR3 DNA sequence: TGTGCCAGCAGCTCAAGACAGGGTAGTAGCACAGATACGCAGTATTTT.